A selection of T cell receptor beta chains follows, all from one sample in a study of response to subunit inactivated influenza vaccine. TCRdb analysed the RT-PCR reads with MiXCR anew, one entry per CDR3 protein. The sample records 650,000 to 800,000 distinct CDR3 sequences, roughly 20% being singletons. This specimen was PBMCs from blood, taken 5 days after vaccination. The receptors were gathered from a man aged 50 or older who received an inactivated influenza vaccine. CDR3s include the opening cysteine and the closing phenylalanine or tryptophan. Fields, in order: clone size, D gene, V gene, J gene, CDR3 protein, CDR3 DNA. D genes are given only for firm matches. Part of the rows lack a size; the others show once, few, many or a class for expanded clones.

abundance: few
d_gene: -
v_gene: TRBV25-1
j_gene: TRBJ2-5
CDR3aa: CASSESGPSRETQYF
CDR3nt: TGTGCCAGCAGTGAATCGGGGCCCAGTCGGGAGACCCAGTACTTC

abundance: -
d_gene: TRBD1
v_gene: TRBV7-8
j_gene: TRBJ1-2
CDR3aa: CASSYGTGTHYGYTF
CDR3nt: TGTGCCAGCAGCTACGGGACAGGTACCCACTATGGCTACACCTTC

abundance: -
d_gene: TRBD2
v_gene: TRBV12-3/TRBV12-4
j_gene: TRBJ2-1
CDR3aa: CASSVASGPLWNEQFF
CDR3nt: TGTGCCAGCAGTGTCGCTAGCGGTCCCCTGTGGAATGAGCAGTTCTTC

abundance: -
d_gene: TRBD1
v_gene: TRBV11-2
j_gene: TRBJ2-1
CDR3aa: CASSTGTGGGDEQFF
CDR3nt: TGTGCCAGCAGCACCGGGACAGGGGGCGGGGATGAGCAGTTCTTC

abundance: -
d_gene: TRBD1
v_gene: TRBV7-2
j_gene: TRBJ2-2
CDR3aa: CASSGTGGETTGELFF
CDR3nt: TGTGCCAGCAGCGGGACAGGGGGCGAAACCACCGGGGAGCTGTTTTTT

abundance: few
d_gene: -
v_gene: TRBV29-1
j_gene: TRBJ2-7
CDR3aa: CSVAGHSYEQYF
CDR3nt: TGCAGCGTTGCTGGGCACTCCTACGAGCAGTACTTC

abundance: many
d_gene: TRBD1
v_gene: TRBV12-3/TRBV12-4
j_gene: TRBJ2-1
CDR3aa: CASRQGSGNEQFF
CDR3nt: TGTGCCAGCAGACAGGGGTCAGGCAATGAGCAGTTCTTC

abundance: few
d_gene: -
v_gene: TRBV5-1
j_gene: TRBJ2-7
CDR3aa: CASSLPSPQHEQYF
CDR3nt: TGCGCCAGCAGCCTACCTAGCCCCCAGCACGAGCAGTACTTC

abundance: -
d_gene: -
v_gene: TRBV21-1
j_gene: TRBJ2-7
CDR3aa: CASSLDGHEQYF
CDR3nt: TGTGCCAGCAGCCTGGACGGGCACGAGCAGTACTTC

abundance: few
d_gene: -
v_gene: TRBV7-2
j_gene: TRBJ2-3
CDR3aa: CASNLASDTQYF
CDR3nt: TGTGCCAGCAACTTAGCTTCGGATACGCAGTATTTT

abundance: -
d_gene: TRBD2
v_gene: TRBV20-1
j_gene: TRBJ2-1
CDR3aa: CSAESSGTINEQFF
CDR3nt: TGCAGTGCTGAGTCTAGCGGGACTATCAATGAGCAGTTCTTC

abundance: -
d_gene: TRBD1
v_gene: TRBV20-1
j_gene: TRBJ2-7
CDR3aa: CSAGRGPYEQYF
CDR3nt: TGCAGTGCTGGCAGGGGGCCCTACGAGCAGTACTTC

abundance: few
d_gene: -
v_gene: TRBV7-2
j_gene: TRBJ2-7
CDR3aa: CASSLALHSYEQYF
CDR3nt: TGTGCCAGCAGCTTAGCGTTGCATTCCTACGAGCAGTACTTC

abundance: -
d_gene: TRBD2
v_gene: TRBV20-1
j_gene: TRBJ2-1
CDR3aa: CSASTPTPGTSGREEQFF
CDR3nt: TGCAGTGCTAGTACTCCCACGCCCGGGACTAGCGGGAGGGAAGAGCAGTTCTTC

abundance: few
d_gene: TRBD2
v_gene: TRBV4-3
j_gene: TRBJ2-1
CDR3aa: CASSQVGSGSGIEQFF
CDR3nt: TGCGCCAGCAGCCAAGTTGGGAGCGGGAGTGGGATTGAGCAGTTCTTC

abundance: many
d_gene: -
v_gene: TRBV7-2
j_gene: TRBJ2-5
CDR3aa: CASSLVGSGETQYF
CDR3nt: TGTGCCAGCAGCTTAGTGGGGTCGGGAGAGACCCAGTACTTC

abundance: many
d_gene: TRBD2
v_gene: TRBV20-1
j_gene: TRBJ2-2
CDR3aa: CSAKRTSGDTGELFF
CDR3nt: TGCAGTGCTAAAAGGACTAGCGGAGACACCGGGGAGCTGTTTTTT

abundance: -
d_gene: -
v_gene: TRBV20-1
j_gene: TRBJ1-4
CDR3aa: CSATSGGEREKLFF
CDR3nt: TGCAGTGCCACGAGCGGGGGAGAGCGGGAAAAACTGTTTTTT

abundance: few
d_gene: TRBD2
v_gene: TRBV6-5
j_gene: TRBJ2-5
CDR3aa: CASSYLGAGQQETQYF
CDR3nt: TGTGCCAGCAGTTATTTAGGAGCGGGGCAACAAGAGACCCAGTACTTC

abundance: once
d_gene: -
v_gene: TRBV15
j_gene: TRBJ1-2
CDR3aa: CATSRDQGMGGYTF
CDR3nt: TGTGCCACCAGCAGAGATCAGGGGATGGGTGGCTACACCTTC

abundance: few
d_gene: TRBD2
v_gene: TRBV11-2
j_gene: TRBJ2-1
CDR3aa: CASSPGGSLAGAQFEQFF
CDR3nt: TGTGCCAGCAGCCCGGGGGGATCACTAGCGGGAGCCCAATTTGAGCAGTTCTTC

abundance: -
d_gene: TRBD1
v_gene: TRBV7-2
j_gene: TRBJ2-1
CDR3aa: CASSPYGQGGNEQFF
CDR3nt: TGTGCCAGCAGCCCCTACGGACAGGGTGGGAATGAGCAGTTCTTC

abundance: -
d_gene: TRBD1
v_gene: TRBV24-1
j_gene: TRBJ1-2
CDR3aa: CATSDQDRGGYGYTF
CDR3nt: TGTGCCACCAGTGATCAGGACAGGGGCGGCTATGGCTACACCTTC

abundance: -
d_gene: TRBD1
v_gene: TRBV4-3
j_gene: TRBJ2-7
CDR3aa: CASSQAGQGAYEQYF
CDR3nt: TGCGCCAGCAGCCAAGCGGGACAGGGGGCTTACGAGCAGTACTTC

abundance: few
d_gene: -
v_gene: TRBV15
j_gene: TRBJ2-7
CDR3aa: CATSRDQYEQYF
CDR3nt: TGTGCCACCAGCAGAGATCAGTACGAGCAGTACTTC

abundance: -
d_gene: -
v_gene: TRBV11-2
j_gene: TRBJ1-1
CDR3aa: CASSFVPQNTEAFF
CDR3nt: TGTGCCAGCAGCTTCGTACCCCAGAACACTGAAGCTTTCTTT